This TCR beta chain came from a study of OX40 agonist ivuxolimab in advanced cancers. Unmatched junction bases numbered 3, after V lost 4 bases and J lost 7 bases. The germline V gene has CDR1 MDHEN and CDR2 SYDVKM. The CDR3 consists of 14 residues. The table lists this clone with a few counts. Repertoires were generated with immunoSEQ multiplex PCR, while TCRdb's copy carries only in-frame clones and drops some. The profile shows approximately 82,000 clones, 75% to 90% of them singletons. This sequence joins TRBV28 and TRBJ1-6, with 8 bases lining up with TRBD1. The sequence derives from an adult with an advanced solid tumor such as melanoma, head and neck, liver or kidney cancer. This specimen consisted of CD4+ or CD8+ T cells sorted from blood, obtained in a trial of the OX40 agonist ivuxolimab. The CDR3 DNA reads TGTGCCAGCAGTTATACAGGGGGAAATTCACCCCTCCACTTT. This translates into CASSYTGGNSPLHF.